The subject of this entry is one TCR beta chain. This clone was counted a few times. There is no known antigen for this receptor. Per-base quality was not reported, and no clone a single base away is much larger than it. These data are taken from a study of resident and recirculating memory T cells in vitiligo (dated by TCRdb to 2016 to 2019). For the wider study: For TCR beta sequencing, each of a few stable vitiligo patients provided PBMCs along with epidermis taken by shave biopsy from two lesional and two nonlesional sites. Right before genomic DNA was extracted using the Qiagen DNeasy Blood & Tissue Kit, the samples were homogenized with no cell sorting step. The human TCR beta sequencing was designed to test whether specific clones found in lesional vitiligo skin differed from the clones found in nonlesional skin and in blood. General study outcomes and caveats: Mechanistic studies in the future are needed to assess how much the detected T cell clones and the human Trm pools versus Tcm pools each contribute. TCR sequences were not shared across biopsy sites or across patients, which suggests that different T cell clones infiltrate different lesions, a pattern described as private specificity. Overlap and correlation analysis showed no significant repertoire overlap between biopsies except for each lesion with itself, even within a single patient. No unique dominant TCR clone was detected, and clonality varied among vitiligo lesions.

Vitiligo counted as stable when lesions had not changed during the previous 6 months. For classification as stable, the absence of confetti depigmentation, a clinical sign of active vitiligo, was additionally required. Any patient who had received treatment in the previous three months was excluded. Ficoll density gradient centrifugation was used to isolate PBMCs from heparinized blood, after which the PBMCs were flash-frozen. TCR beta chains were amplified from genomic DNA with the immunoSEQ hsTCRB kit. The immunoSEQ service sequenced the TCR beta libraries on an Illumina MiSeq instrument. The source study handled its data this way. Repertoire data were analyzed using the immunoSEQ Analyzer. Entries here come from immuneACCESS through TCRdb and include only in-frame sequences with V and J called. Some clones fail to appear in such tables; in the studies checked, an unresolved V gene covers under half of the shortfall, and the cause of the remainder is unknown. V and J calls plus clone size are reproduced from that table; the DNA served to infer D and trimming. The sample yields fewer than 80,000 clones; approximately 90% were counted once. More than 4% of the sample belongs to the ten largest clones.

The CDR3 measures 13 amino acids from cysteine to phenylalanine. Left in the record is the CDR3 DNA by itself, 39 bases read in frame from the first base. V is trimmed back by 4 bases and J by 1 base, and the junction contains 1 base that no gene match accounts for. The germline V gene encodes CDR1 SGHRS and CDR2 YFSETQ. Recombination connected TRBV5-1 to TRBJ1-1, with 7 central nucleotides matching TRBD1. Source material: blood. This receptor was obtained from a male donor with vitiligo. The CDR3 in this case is CASSGQENTEAFF. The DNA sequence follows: TGCGCCAGCAGCGGACAGGAGAACACTGAAGCTTTCTTT.